Presented here are 2 T cell receptor beta chains from one specimen sequenced in a study of control samples from healthy donors and cancer patients. Profiled with immunoSEQ multiplex PCR; TCRdb holds only in-frame clones, not every one. Of fewer than 45,000 clones listed, around 93% were seen once; the top ten hold 22%. The source material was PBMCs. The receptor set was obtained from a woman between 40 and 50 years old with head and neck cancer.

The chain employs TRBV7-3 and TRBJ2-5; TRBD2 is a possible D gene (5 bases). V was cut by 3 bases and J by 7 bases, with 15 bases left in between. The CDR3 has 14 amino acids. Germline lookup yields CDR1 SGHTA and CDR2 FQGTGA. The CDR3 is CASSFDGLAGTQYF. CDR3 coding DNA: TGTGCCAGCAGCTTCGACGGCCTAGCCGGGACCCAGTACTTC.

The V call is TRBV27, the J call TRBJ2-7; 13 nucleotides agree with TRBD2. This CDR3 is built from 15 residues. From germline, CDR1 is MNHEY and CDR2 SMNVEV (reference sequence). The J segment lost 5 bases and the V segment lost 3 bases, leaving 4 bases of the junction unmatched. The CDR3 sequence is CASSLGGLAGHEQYF. CDR3 coding DNA: TGTGCCAGCAGTTTGGGGGGACTAGCGGGACACGAGCAGTACTTC.